This T cell receptor (beta chain) was profiled in a study of shared clonotypes between healthy human individuals. This table comes from immunoSEQ multiplex PCR, and its TCRdb copy is limited to in-frame clones, with some not included. The data show about 230,000 clones, with over 50% seen just once and 11% held by the top ten. CDR1 is SGHTA, CDR2 FQGNSA, per germline. This CDR3 comprises 13 residues. V lost 6 bases, J lost 5 bases, and 13 bases lay in between. This clone was counted ten times or more. Sequencing was carried out using memory CD4+ T cells sorted from blood. Subset indicated: CD45RA-negative fraction. The receptor comes from a man aged 25-45 years in good health. This chain uses TRBV7-2 with TRBJ2-5; D is perhaps TRBD2 (5 bases). The DNA of the CDR3 is TGTGCCAGCAGTCTTCGGAGGACGGAGACCCAGTACTTC. Translating it yields CASSLRRTETQYF.